The 28 T cell receptor beta chains reported below all come from one sample, sequenced in a study of T cell changes during pregnancy in multiple sclerosis. Measured with immunoSEQ multiplex PCR; TCRdb has only the in-frame clones, and not every one. Of 60,000 or so clones detected, roughly 91% appear once; the ten largest clones hold approximately 2%. This material consisted of peripheral blood, taken in the second trimester of pregnancy. Source of these receptors: a female donor in good health, enrolled as a control in a pregnancy study.

The genes are TRBV2 and TRBJ2-2, with 15 bases aligning to TRBD2. This CDR3 comprises 15 residues. The V gene's germline CDR1 is SNHLY and CDR2 FYNNEI. The ends lost 6 bases at V and 5 bases at J; junction bases unmatched: 1. The CDR3 region has the DNA TGTGCCAGCAGAGGGACTAGCGGGAGGACCGGGGAGCTGTTTTTT. Protein: CASRGTSGRTGELFF. Together with reference TRBV2 and TRBJ2-2, the CDR3 gives the full variable domain: EPEVTQTPSHQVTQMGQEVILRCVPISNHLYFYWYRQILGQKVEFLVSFYNNEISEKSEIFDDQFSVERPDGSNFTLKIRSTKLEDSAMYFCASRGTSGRTGELFFGEGSRLTVL.

CDR3 protein: CASSQEQLLAGPVKNYEQYF. CDR3 nucleotide sequence: TGTGCCAGCAGCCAAGAACAGCTCCTAGCGGGTCCCGTAAAAAACTACGAGCAGTACTTC. The rearrangement uses TRBV4-2 and TRBJ2-7, with 8 bases fitting TRBD2. The germline V gene encodes CDR1 LGHNA and CDR2 YNFKEQ. The V segment lost 0 bases and the J segment 3 bases; nucleotides outside the gene matches: 19. CDR3 length: 20 amino acids.

Regarding this clone: Germline and junction disagree at one end, which may indicate a read error. The gene calls are TRBV7-7 and TRBJ1-4; a weak D match, TRBD1 (5 bases). The CDR3 totals 14 residues. In germline, CDR1 is SSHAT, CDR2 FNYEAQ (reference sequence). CDR3 region: CASSLAPGGEKLFF. DNA for the CDR3: TGTGCTAGCAGCTTAGCGCCGGGGGGAGAAAAACTGTTTTTT.

J is TRBJ2-5 and V is TRBV12-5, with D tentatively TRBD2 (6 bases). V lost 0 bases and J 7 bases, leaving 12 bases between the germline ends. The CDR3 extends over 14 amino acids. Germline V gene lookup returns CDR1 LGHNT and CDR2 FRNRAP. CDR3 coding DNA: TGTGCTAGTGGTTTGGTACCCGGGGGAGGGACCCAGTACTTC. This sequence encodes CASGLVPGGGTQYF.

The CDR3 sequence is CASSEEQYKNTEAFF. DNA for the CDR3: TGCGCCAGCAGTGAGGAACAGTACAAGAACACTGAAGCTTTCTTT. This chain joins TRBV10-1 and TRBJ1-1, with D uncertain. Trimming left V 2 bases short and J 1 base short, with 11 bases between. CDR1 and CDR2 from the germline V gene are WNHNN and SYGVQD (reference sequence). The CDR3 is 15 residues long.

The gene calls are TRBV2 and TRBJ1-6; D might be TRBD1 (6 bases). This CDR3 has 15 residues. The V end was cut by 3 bases, the J end by 12 bases, with 18 bases between. Germline CDR1 SNHLY, CDR2 FYNNEI. The CDR3 bases are TGTGCCAGCAGTGACGGGGACAACCTGAGTTTACCCCTCCACTTT. Its translation is CASSDGDNLSLPLHF.

The rearrangement joins TRBV28 to TRBJ2-7, with a possible D match to TRBD2 (5 bases). Germline values: CDR1 MDHEN, CDR2 SYDVKM. V lost 5 bases and J lost 2, with 13 bases in between. CDR3 length: 14 residues. In nucleotides, the CDR3 is TGTGCCAGCAGTCGCAGGACTGTTCCCTACGAGCAGTACTTC. Encoded protein: CASSRRTVPYEQYF.

V gene TRBV6-1 combines with J gene TRBJ1-5; no reliable D call. V was shortened by 2 bases and J by 3 bases, with 11 bases between the two germline ends. The germline V gene has CDR1 MNHNS and CDR2 SASEGT. This CDR3 contains 15 residues. CDR3 protein: CASSESPQSNQPQHF. Here the CDR3 DNA reads TGTGCCAGCAGTGAAAGTCCGCAGTCCAATCAGCCCCAGCATTTT.

In its sample, this clone was seen a few times. V gene TRBV5-1 combines with J gene TRBJ1-3, with no clear D. Trimming cost V 4 bases and J 0 bases, with 14 bases left between them. The CDR3 is 16 amino acids. Germline CDR1 is SGHRS and CDR2 is YFSETQ. CDR3 nucleotides: TGCGCCAGCAGCGGGGTCGGGCGGGACTCTGGAAACACCATATATTTT. The encoded protein is CASSGVGRDSGNTIYF.

In this sample, this clone turned up once. V and J are TRBV2 and TRBJ1-4; a possible D gene is TRBD1 (5 bases). The CDR3 spans 16 residues. Trimming took off 6 bases at V and 3 bases at J, with 17 bases between the two ends. Germline assignment: CDR1 SNHLY and CDR2 FYNNEI. CDR3 coding DNA: TGTGCCAGCAGAATGGTGGGGGGAGCGGCTAATGAAAAACTGTTTTTT. The encoded protein is CASRMVGGAANEKLFF.

This clone was found a few times. The chain employs TRBV9 and TRBJ1-1; no firm D call. The CDR3 is 13 amino acids. The V gene lost 3 bases and the J gene lost 1 base, with 7 bases spanning the gap. Germline V lookup: CDR1 SGDLS, CDR2 YYNGEE. The CDR3 spells CASSEHPNTEAFF. The CDR3 nucleotides read TGTGCCAGCAGCGAACACCCGAACACTGAAGCTTTCTTT.

The CDR3 bases are TGTGCCAGCAGTCTGCGATTGCGGGGAGGTCCAGATACGCAGTATTTT. Translating gives CASSLRLRGGPDTQYF. The chain combines TRBV27 with TRBJ2-3; D possibly corresponds to TRBD2 (6 bases). The CDR3 is 16 residues long. V dropped 5 bases and J dropped 4 bases, with 19 bases sitting between them. CDR1 MNHEY and CDR2 SMNVEV come from the germline V gene (reference sequence).

This chain uses TRBV5-1 with TRBJ1-1; no reliable D call. V was cut by 0 bases and J by 5 bases, with 8 bases left in between. This CDR3 contains 13 residues. Germline lookup yields CDR1 SGHRS and CDR2 YFSETQ. The CDR3 here is CASSLDGVTEAFF. CDR3 in DNA: TGCGCCAGCAGCTTGGACGGGGTTACTGAAGCTTTCTTT.

This clone is a singleton in its sample. This chain connects TRBV6-1 to TRBJ1-4; D gene ambiguous. Germline CDR1 is MNHNS and CDR2 is SASEGT. This CDR3 region has 13 residues. Trimming stripped 6 bases from V and 8 bases from J, with 13 bases between. For the CDR3, the DNA is TGTGCCAGCAGGCCGGTCCCGGGGGAAAAACTGTTTTTT. Its translation: CASRPVPGEKLFF.

The rearrangement links TRBV18 to TRBJ2-7; 10 bases agree with TRBD1. V lost 9 bases and J lost 1; bases outside the gene matches: 9. Germline CDR1 and CDR2: KGHSH and LQKENI. CDR3 size: 15 residues. CDR3 bases: TGTGCCAGTCTCGCAGGACAGGGGGTATCCTACGAGCAGTACTTC. This sequence encodes CASLAGQGVSYEQYF.

This chain joins TRBV7-3 and TRBJ2-1; D is possibly TRBD2 (6 bases). Deletions cut 4 bases from V and 8 bases from J, with 18 bases between. The CDR3 has 15 amino acids. The germline V gene encodes CDR1 SGHTA and CDR2 FQGTGA. The CDR3 DNA is TGTGCCAGCAGCTCCACCGGGGGTCCGGGCGATGAGCAGTTCTTC. Translated: CASSSTGGPGDEQFF.

The CDR3 DNA follows: TGCGCCAGCAGTCGGACAGGGCCTAACTATGGCTACACCTTC. It is translated as CASSRTGPNYGYTF. V is TRBV5-1 and J is TRBJ1-2; TRBD1 matches 8 bases. The CDR3 runs to 14 residues. The V and J ends lost 5 bases and 0 bases, in that order; junction bases with no gene match: 3. Germline values: CDR1 SGHRS, CDR2 YFSETQ.

V and J are TRBV28 and TRBJ1-5, with D maybe TRBD1 (5 bases). CDR1 is MDHEN, CDR2 SYDVKM, per germline. V shed 8 bases and J shed 1 base, with 6 bases lying between them. CDR3 length: 12 amino acids. The CDR3 DNA follows: TGTGCCAGCTACAGGAGCAATCAGCCCCAGCATTTT. Translating it yields CASYRSNQPQHF.

The chain links TRBV11-2 to TRBJ2-1; 9 bases agree with TRBD2. The ends lost 2 bases at V and 6 bases at J; junction bases unmatched: 5. Per the germline V gene, CDR1 is SGHAT and CDR2 is FQNNGV. CDR3 length: 15 amino acids. The CDR3 is CASSLRGSGSNEQFF. In nucleotides, the CDR3 is TGTGCCAGCAGCTTACGGGGTAGCGGGAGCAATGAGCAGTTCTTC. Based on the CDR3 plus reference TRBV11-2 and TRBJ2-1, the full variable domain is EAGVAQSPRYKIIEKRQSVAFWCNPISGHATLYWYQQILGQGPKLLIQFQNNGVVDDSQLPKDRFSAERLKGVDSTLKIQPAKLEDSAVYLCASSLRGSGSNEQFFGPGTRLTVL.

The gene calls are TRBV6-5 and TRBJ1-3, with D possibly being TRBD1 (6 bases). Trimming stripped 5 bases from V and 2 bases from J, with 13 bases between. The CDR3 loop spans 15 amino acids. CDR1 is MNHEY and CDR2 is SVGAGI in the germline V gene. CDR3 sequence reads: CASSIQGRPGNTIYF. The CDR3 DNA reads TGTGCCAGCAGTATCCAGGGGCGACCTGGAAACACCATATATTTT.

The chain has TRBV11-2 and TRBJ1-1; tentatively, D is TRBD1 (6 bases). In germline, CDR1 is SGHAT, CDR2 FQNNGV. V dropped 2 bases and J dropped 7 bases, with 17 bases sitting between them. The CDR3 totals 15 residues. As DNA, the CDR3 is TGTGCCAGCAGCTTAAACCTAGATTGGGGGCGTGAAGCTTTCTTT. Its protein product is CASSLNLDWGREAFF.

This clone was recorded a few times. V and J are TRBV14 and TRBJ2-1; 8 bases are a match to TRBD2. Germline V gives CDR1 SGHDN, CDR2 FVKESK. Trimming cost V 2 bases and J 4 bases; bases outside gene matches: 4. CDR3 size: 15 residues. CDR3 nucleotide sequence: TGTGCCAGCAGCCAAACTAGCGGAGGGTACAATGAGCAGTTCTTC. Protein sequence: CASSQTSGGYNEQFF.

V and J are TRBV30 and TRBJ1-2; possibly TRBD1 for D (5 bases). Trimming cost V 5 bases and J 2 bases, with 9 bases left between them. Germline V gene sequence: CDR1 GTSNPN, CDR2 SVGIG (reference sequence). The CDR3 extends over 12 amino acids. CDR3 sequence: CAWERGNYGYTF. CDR3 DNA: TGTGCCTGGGAAAGGGGAAACTATGGCTACACCTTC. Filled out from reference TRBV30 and TRBJ1-2, the complete variable domain reads SQTIHQWPATLVQPVGSPLSLECTVEGTSNPNLYWYRQAAGRGLQLLFYSVGIGQISSEVPQNLSASRPQDRQFILSSKKLLLSDSGFYLCAWERGNYGYTFGSGTRLTVV.

The CDR3 region has the DNA TGTGCCAGCAGAGGATCTTGGACAGCCTCGTGGGAAAAACTGTTTTTT. This gives the protein CASRGSWTASWEKLFF. The chain is built from TRBV2 and TRBJ1-4, with D perhaps matching TRBD1 (6 bases). Germline V lookup: CDR1 SNHLY, CDR2 FYNNEI. This CDR3 contains 16 residues. V was trimmed by 6 bases and J by 8 bases, leaving 22 bases between them.

V and J are TRBV6-1 and TRBJ2-7, with 8 bases lining up with TRBD2. With 7 bases clipped from V and 5 bases from J, the junction kept 13 bases outside the gene matches. CDR3 length: 15 residues. The germline V gene has CDR1 MNHNS and CDR2 SASEGT. The CDR3: CASTLRGGPGDEQYF. The CDR3 bases are TGTGCCAGCACTTTACGGGGGGGGCCCGGGGACGAGCAGTACTTC.

CDR3 coding DNA: TGTGCCAGCAGCCGACCCCGGGACTCCAGCTCCTACGAGCAGTACTTC. Translated: CASSRPRDSSSYEQYF. This rearrangement joins TRBV7-2 to TRBJ2-7, with D tentatively TRBD2 (6 bases). The ends were cut back, 5 bases at V and 0 bases at J, with 17 bases in the middle. Germline-derived CDR1 and CDR2 are SGHTA and FQGNSA. The CDR3 contains 16 residues.

The rearrangement joins TRBV27 to TRBJ2-5; D perhaps matches TRBD2 (6 bases). The CDR3 is 13 residues long. The V gene lost 4 bases and the J gene lost 10 bases, with 16 bases spanning the gap. CDR1 is MNHEY, CDR2 SMNVEV, per germline (reference sequence). The CDR3 protein is CASSYGGIRDQYF. The CDR3 bases are TGTGCCAGCAGTTACGGCGGGATCCGAGACCAGTACTTC.

This chain connects TRBV6-5 to TRBJ1-5; D is ambiguous. CDR1 is MNHEY, CDR2 SVGAGI, per germline. CDR3 size: 15 residues. V was shortened by 8 bases and J by 4 bases, with 18 bases between the two germline ends. CDR3 DNA: TGTGCCAGCTCGCCGGGATCCCCCCTAAATCAGCCCCAGCATTTT. Protein: CASSPGSPLNQPQHF.